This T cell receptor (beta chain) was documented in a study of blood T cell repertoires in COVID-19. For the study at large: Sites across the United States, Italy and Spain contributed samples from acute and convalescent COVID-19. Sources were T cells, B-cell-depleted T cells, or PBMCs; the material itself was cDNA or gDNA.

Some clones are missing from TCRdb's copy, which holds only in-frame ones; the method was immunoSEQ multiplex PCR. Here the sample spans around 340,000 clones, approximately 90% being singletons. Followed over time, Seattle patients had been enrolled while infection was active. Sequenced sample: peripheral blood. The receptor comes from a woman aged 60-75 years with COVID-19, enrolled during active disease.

This CDR3 is CATSDWSGGGEQYF. In DNA, the CDR3 is TGTGCCACCAGTGACTGGAGTGGGGGGGGCGAGCAGTACTTC. This rearrangement joins TRBV24-1 to TRBJ2-7, with TRBD2 matching 7 bases. V dropped 4 bases and J dropped 6; count of bases not matched to a gene: 8. The V gene's germline CDR1 is KGHDR and CDR2 SFDVKD. This CDR3 is 14 amino acids long.